The 29 T cell receptor beta chains below come from one sample, sequenced in a study of human T cells and chemical hapten exposure. TCRdb re-called the RACE reads through MiXCR, storing one row per CDR3 protein. The table records 330,000 or so distinct CDR3 sequences, around 6% of them present only once. Time point specified: patch test 2, 6 weeks after DPC sensitization. Treatment denoted: therapeutic diphenylcyclopropenone sensitization with weekly scalp DPC. This specimen was whole blood, taken in connection with sensitization to the hapten diphenylcyclopropenone (DPC). Receptor source: a woman under 30 with alopecia areata. Some clones in this sample may be carry-over from other donors' samples.

This chain connects TRBV29-1 to TRBJ1-2, with 7 bases identical to TRBD1. The ends lost 0 bases at V and 1 base at J; junction bases unmatched: 5. This CDR3 spans 15 amino acids. The germline V gene has CDR1 SQVTM and CDR2 ANQGSEA. The CDR3 region is CSVEDEGGGNYGYTF. CDR3 nucleotides: TGCAGCGTTGAAGATGAAGGGGGCGGTAACTATGGCTACACCTTC.

The CDR3 spells CASSYIGGDTQYF. CDR3 sequence (DNA): TGTGCCAGCAGTTACATAGGGGGGGATACGCAGTATTTT. The chain combines TRBV6-6 with TRBJ2-3; the D gene could be TRBD1 or TRBD2 (6 bases each). The germline V gene has CDR1 MNHNY and CDR2 SVGAGI (reference sequence). Trimming removed 2 bases from V and 6 bases from J, with 9 bases in between. The CDR3 runs 13 residues.

CDR3 bases: TGTGCCAGCAGGGTCGGACAGGGCTTAACAGATACGCAGTATTTT. Protein: CASRVGQGLTDTQYF. The J gene is TRBJ2-3, the V gene TRBV12-3 or TRBV12-4; 8 bases agree with TRBD1. V was clipped by 6 bases and J by 3 bases; unmatched bases: 8. The CDR3 covers 15 residues.

This clonotype appeared many times. This chain uses TRBV12-3 or TRBV12-4 with TRBJ1-5; no definite D call. Trimming shortened V by 3 bases and J by 5 bases, and 8 bases separated the two germline ends. CDR3 size: 13 residues. CDR3 amino acids: CASSFSDYQPQHF. The CDR3 DNA reads TGTGCCAGCAGTTTTTCCGATTATCAGCCCCAGCATTTT.

This clonotype was picked up a small number of times. The rearrangement links TRBV10-3 to TRBJ1-1, with 7 bases identical to TRBD1. V shed 9 bases and J 6 bases; nucleotides not matched to a gene: 13. CDR3 length: 14 amino acids. The germline gives CDR1 ENHRY, CDR2 SYGVKD. CDR3 residues: CAILRQGGRAEAFF. The CDR3 DNA is TGTGCCATATTACGACAGGGAGGAAGGGCTGAAGCTTTCTTT.

This clonotype was counted only a few times. This chain uses TRBV6-5 with TRBJ1-5; 7 nucleotides match TRBD1. In germline, CDR1 is MNHEY, CDR2 SVGAGI. V was pared by 5 bases and J by 0 bases, with 7 bases of the junction left unmatched. CDR3 length equals 16 residues. CDR3 sequence reads: CASSENRQGSNQPQHF. The DNA of the CDR3 is TGTGCCAGCAGTGAGAACCGACAGGGTAGCAATCAGCCCCAGCATTTT.

The rearrangement links TRBV5-1 to TRBJ2-7, with D unresolved. The V gene's germline CDR1 is SGHRS and CDR2 YFSETQ. V was cut by 0 bases and J by 2 bases, with 9 bases left in between. CDR3 length: 14 amino acids. The CDR3 reads CASSLGPVPYEQYF. CDR3 coding DNA: TGCGCCAGCAGCTTGGGCCCAGTCCCCTACGAGCAGTACTTC. The full variable domain, completed using reference TRBV5-1 and TRBJ2-7, is KAGVTQTPRYLIKTRGQQVTLSCSPISGHRSVSWYQQTPGQGLQFLFEYFSETQRNKGNFPGRFSGRQFSNSRSEMNVSTLELGDSALYLCASSLGPVPYEQYFGPGTRLTVT.

This clonotype came up a few times. V usage is TRBV4-3 and J usage is TRBJ2-7, with no clear D. This CDR3 comprises 16 residues. V dropped 0 bases and J dropped 2 bases, with 14 bases sitting between them. The germline gives CDR1 LGHNA, CDR2 YSLEER. The CDR3 DNA follows: TGCGCCAGCAGCCAAGAAGCCCTGGGCAGTACCTACGAGCAGTACTTC. As protein: CASSQEALGSTYEQYF.

This clonotype has only a few counts. V gene TRBV12-3 or TRBV12-4 combines with J gene TRBJ2-5; tentatively, D is TRBD1 or TRBD2 (5 bases each). Between the trimmed V and J ends, which lost 3 bases and 0 bases, there was a span of 8 bases. The CDR3 sequence is 14 residues long. The CDR3 protein is CASSFGAHQETQYF. The CDR3 coding sequence is TGTGCCAGCAGTTTCGGGGCTCACCAAGAGACCCAGTACTTC.

This clonotype was counted only a few times. The chain joins TRBV7-9 to TRBJ1-1; D not certain. The V end lost 4 bases, the J end lost 3 bases, and 15 bases lay between the germline ends. This CDR3 has 15 amino acids. Germline CDR1 and CDR2: SEHNR and FQNEAQ (reference sequence). CDR3 sequence (DNA): TGTGCCAGCAGCTCCCCGAACGTCGGTGACACTGAAGCTTTCTTT. This sequence encodes CASSSPNVGDTEAFF.

The table lists this clonotype with a few counts. This chain's CDR3 is CASSTQEGTEAFF. The CDR3 DNA is TGTGCCAGCAGTACGCAGGAAGGGACTGAAGCTTTCTTT. The rearrangement joins TRBV6-5 to TRBJ1-1, with no clear D. This CDR3 comprises 13 residues. V was cut by 5 bases and J by 5 bases, with 12 bases left in between. Per the germline V gene, CDR1 is MNHEY and CDR2 is SVGAGI.

This clonotype came up a few times. The chain carries TRBV5-1 and TRBJ2-6; D ambiguous. Germline CDR1 and CDR2: SGHRS and YFSETQ. Trimming took 1 base from V and 4 from J, leaving 12 bases between them. The CDR3 sequence is 16 residues long. This CDR3 is CASSLMGRAGANVLTF. CDR3 bases: TGCGCCAGCAGCTTGATGGGAAGGGCAGGGGCCAACGTCCTGACTTTC.

This clonotype has a count of ten or more. The V call is TRBV2, the J call TRBJ1-1; D is ambiguous. The V end lost 4 bases, the J end lost 1 base, and 7 bases lay between the germline ends. The CDR3 runs to 13 residues. Germline CDR1 and CDR2: SNHLY and FYNNEI. CDR3 nucleotides: TGTGCCAGCAGTGCCGAAGAGAACACTGAAGCTTTCTTT. Encoded protein: CASSAEENTEAFF.

This clonotype occurred a few times. This chain links TRBV12-3 or TRBV12-4 with TRBJ1-6; perhaps TRBD1 as D (6 bases). Trimming pared 7 bases from V and 4 bases from J, leaving 14 bases between. The CDR3 has 15 residues. The CDR3, as DNA: TGTGCCAGCAACCTGGACAGCCTTTATAATTCACCCCTCCACTTT. Translated: CASNLDSLYNSPLHF.

There are a few counts of this clonotype. The chain is built from TRBV20-1 and TRBJ2-1, with TRBD2 matching 8 bases. Unmatched junction bases numbered 15, after V lost 5 bases and J lost 6 bases. The germline CDR1 and CDR2 sequences are DFQATT and SNEGSKA (reference sequence). CDR3 length equals 16 residues. The CDR3 nucleotides read TGCAGTGCTCCCGATCCCAGGGCGGGGGGCGGCAATGAGCAGTTCTTC. Translated: CSAPDPRAGGGNEQFF.

The J gene is TRBJ1-1, the V gene TRBV10-3; 8 bases are shared with TRBD1. This CDR3 has 13 residues. The V gene end was trimmed by 2 bases and the J gene end by 8 bases; junction bases not matched to a gene: 4. The germline CDR1 and CDR2 sequences are ENHRY and SYGVKD. CDR3 sequence reads: CAISEAYRGEAFF. The DNA of the CDR3 is TGTGCCATCAGTGAGGCATACAGGGGGGAAGCTTTCTTT.

There are a few counts of this clonotype. The chain uses TRBV6-2 or TRBV6-3 and TRBJ2-5; D unresolved. Germline CDR1 and CDR2: MNHEY and SVGEGT. V was clipped by 8 bases and J by 3 bases, with 13 bases between them. The length of the CDR3 is 13 residues. The CDR3 region is CASGPSNKETQYF. DNA of the CDR3: TGTGCCAGCGGCCCCAGTAATAAAGAGACCCAGTACTTC.

The chain combines TRBV5-1 with TRBJ2-5; the D gene could be TRBD1 or TRBD2 (5 bases each). The CDR3 length is 13 residues. CDR1 is SGHRS, CDR2 YFSETQ, per germline. V was pared by 2 bases and J by 5 bases, with 10 bases between. The CDR3 DNA reads as TGCGCCAGCAGCTTTGAGGGGCTGGAGACCCAGTACTTC. Its translation: CASSFEGLETQYF.

This clonotype has only a few counts. V is TRBV6-2 or TRBV6-3 and J is TRBJ2-3; 9 positions agree with TRBD2. Looked up from germline, CDR1 is MNHEY and CDR2 is SVGEGT. This CDR3 is built from 14 residues. The junction had 4 bases not matched to a gene; V was cut back by 6 bases and J by 3 bases. CDR3 sequence: CASRTSGETDTQYF. The CDR3 region has the DNA TGTGCCAGCAGGACTAGCGGTGAAACAGATACGCAGTATTTT.

This clonotype has only a few counts. The chain uses TRBV5-6 and TRBJ2-3, with 7 bases identical to TRBD2. The germline V gene has CDR1 SGHDT and CDR2 YYEEEE. The ends lost 5 bases at V and 4 bases at J; junction bases unmatched: 13. The CDR3 is made up of 16 amino acids. The CDR3, as DNA: TGTGCCAGCAGACCCTCGACTAGCCGTATTTCAGATACGCAGTATTTT. Protein sequence: CASRPSTSRISDTQYF.

This clonotype has ten or more counts. The V gene is TRBV20-1, the J gene TRBJ1-4, with unresolved D. The germline gives CDR1 DFQATT, CDR2 SNEGSKA (reference sequence). The CDR3 has 15 amino acids. Between the trimmed V and J ends, which lost 6 bases and 0 bases, there was a span of 14 bases. The CDR3, as DNA: TGCAGTGCCTCCGGCAGTGTCGCAACTAATGAAAAACTGTTTTTT. This sequence encodes CSASGSVATNEKLFF.

Only a few counts were recorded for this clonotype. The rearrangement joins TRBV6-5 to TRBJ2-5; tentative D call: TRBD1 (5 bases). The CDR3 contains 15 residues. Germline-derived CDR1 and CDR2 are MNHEY and SVGAGI. Trimming stripped 6 bases from V and 2 bases from J, with 16 bases between. The CDR3 sequence is CASSGRQRGQETQYF. CDR3 sequence (DNA): TGTGCCAGCAGCGGTCGACAGAGAGGACAAGAGACCCAGTACTTC.

This clonotype appeared a few times. V and J are TRBV20-1 and TRBJ2-3; possible D gene TRBD1, 5 bases. The germline CDR1 and CDR2 sequences are DFQATT and SNEGSKA (reference sequence). The CDR3 loop spans 13 amino acids. The ends were cut back, 4 bases at V and 5 bases at J, with 13 bases in the middle. CDR3 region: CSAKDGAQDTQYF. In DNA form, the CDR3 reads TGCAGTGCTAAAGATGGGGCGCAAGATACGCAGTATTTT.

The sample holds a few counts of this clonotype. V is TRBV20-1 and J is TRBJ1-2; D is uncertain. Germline V gives CDR1 DFQATT, CDR2 SNEGSKA (reference sequence). Deletions cut 1 base from V and 4 bases from J, with 7 bases between. CDR3 length: 12 amino acids. CDR3 coding DNA: TGCAGTGCTAGAGTCCAACCCTATGGCTACACCTTC. It specifies CSARVQPYGYTF.

J is TRBJ2-7 and V is TRBV29-1, with TRBD1 matching 7 bases. The CDR3 covers 12 residues. The trim removed 5 bases at V and 2 bases at J, leaving 3 bases unmatched. Germline V lookup: CDR1 SQVTM, CDR2 ANQGSEA. The CDR3 here is CSVSQGTYEQYF. CDR3 nucleotides: TGCAGCGTTTCACAGGGGACCTACGAGCAGTACTTC.

The V and J genes are TRBV11-2 and TRBJ2-3; possible D gene TRBD2, 6 bases. V lost 2 bases, J lost 4 bases, and 13 bases lay in between. The CDR3 spans 15 residues. CDR1 is SGHAT, CDR2 FQNNGV, per germline. In DNA form, the CDR3 reads TGTGCCAGCAGCTTATTGGGGTGGGAGGCAGATACGCAGTATTTT. Protein sequence: CASSLLGWEADTQYF.

This CDR3 is CSAPTGTSGLRPGQYF. In nucleotides, the CDR3 is TGCAGTGCTCCCACCGGGACTAGCGGTCTTAGACCCGGGCAGTACTTC. J is TRBJ2-7 and V is TRBV20-1; the match to TRBD2 covers 11 bases. The CDR3 spans 16 residues. Germline CDR1 DFQATT, CDR2 SNEGSKA (reference sequence). The J segment lost 9 bases and the V segment lost 5 bases, leaving 18 bases of the junction unmatched.

The chain carries TRBV7-9 and TRBJ1-2; D may be TRBD1 (5 bases). This CDR3 contains 14 residues. From germline, CDR1 is SEHNR and CDR2 FQNEAQ (reference sequence). V gave up 4 bases and J gave up 8 bases, with 17 bases separating them. The CDR3 DNA reads TGTGCCAGCAGCTCTGAGTTCCAGGGAGGCGGCTACACCTTC. Encoded protein: CASSSEFQGGGYTF.

This clonotype was detected many times. The rearrangement joins TRBV29-1 to TRBJ2-3; D unclear. Germline assignment: CDR1 SQVTM and CDR2 ANQGSEA. The CDR3 runs 13 residues. Trimming stripped 3 bases from V and 2 bases from J, with 9 bases between. The CDR3 sequence is CSVDSQTTDTQYF. CDR3 DNA sequence: TGCAGCGTTGATAGTCAGACCACAGATACGCAGTATTTT.